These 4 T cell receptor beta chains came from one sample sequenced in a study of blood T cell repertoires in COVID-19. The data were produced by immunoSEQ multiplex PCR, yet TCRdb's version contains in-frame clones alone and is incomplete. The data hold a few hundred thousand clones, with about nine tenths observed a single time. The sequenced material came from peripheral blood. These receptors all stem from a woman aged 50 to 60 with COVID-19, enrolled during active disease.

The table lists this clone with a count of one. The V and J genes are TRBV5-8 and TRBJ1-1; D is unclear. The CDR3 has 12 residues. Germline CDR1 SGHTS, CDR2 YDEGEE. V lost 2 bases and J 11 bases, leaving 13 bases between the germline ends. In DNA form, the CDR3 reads TGTGCCAGCAGCTTTTTCAGTCTGAGGGCTTTCTTT. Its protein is CASSFFSLRAFF.

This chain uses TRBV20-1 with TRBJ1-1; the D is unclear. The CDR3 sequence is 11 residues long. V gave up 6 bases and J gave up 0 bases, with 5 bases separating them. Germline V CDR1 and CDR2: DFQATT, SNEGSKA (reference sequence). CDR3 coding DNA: TGCAGTGCCCCCATGAACACTGAAGCTTTCTTT. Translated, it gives CSAPMNTEAFF.

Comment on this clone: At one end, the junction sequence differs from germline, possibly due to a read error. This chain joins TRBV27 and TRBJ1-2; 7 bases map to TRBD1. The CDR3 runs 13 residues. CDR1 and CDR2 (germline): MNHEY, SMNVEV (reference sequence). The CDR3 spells CASSLGVSGGHVF. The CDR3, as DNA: TGTGCCAGCAGTTTAGGCGTATCAGGGGGGCACGTCTTC.

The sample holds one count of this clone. CDR3 region: CASSLIGGGQDTQYF. The CDR3 coding sequence is TGTGCCAGCAGCTTAATTGGGGGGGGGCAAGATACGCAGTATTTT. The chain is built from TRBV7-2 and TRBJ2-3; weak D call: TRBD2 (7 bases). The CDR3 has 15 amino acids. Between the trimmed V and J ends, which lost 2 bases and 5 bases, there was a span of 14 bases. Germline loops: CDR1 SGHTA, CDR2 FQGNSA.